Listed below are T cell receptor beta chains from one sample, sequenced in a study of cytomegalovirus exposure and HLA in healthy donors. Sequencing was performed with immunoSEQ multiplex PCR; in TCRdb, only in-frame clones are kept and a portion is missing. The table shows more than 90,000 clones, with under 85% occurring only once. Specimen: PBMCs. These receptors came from a young man in good health and CMV-seropositive. Both conserved end residues are trimmed from each CDR3. A D gene is named only where the DNA matches it firmly. A clone size is listed for some rows: how often the clone was seen (once, few, many), or a class if it is expanded.

abundance | v_gene | d_gene | CDR3aa
- | TRBV29-1 | TRBD1 | SGPGQAAGNQPQH
once | TRBV19 | - | ASSIRGPNTEAF
- | TRBV9 | TRBD1 | ASSVGGGRGNSPLH
- | TRBV6-5 | TRBD2 | ASSPSGLRQETQY
- | TRBV30 | - | AWSVAGDQPQH
- | TRBV4-3 | TRBD2 | ASSLELADSYEQY
- | TRBV15 | TRBD1 | ATSRVEGADQPQH
- | TRBV7-9 | - | ASSVLIGAPGEQY
- | TRBV2 | TRBD2 | ASTGGGEQF
- | TRBV7-2 | TRBD1 | ASSLAGTGGSSPLH
few | TRBV7-9 | TRBD1 | ASSRSGGLGEKLF
- | TRBV7-2 | - | ASSLAVGETQY
few | TRBV19 | - | ASSRGGNTEAF
- | TRBV19 | - | ASSRQGKDEQF
- | TRBV10-3 | TRBD2 | AISGGLGADTQY
- | TRBV4-3 | TRBD1 | ASSRRTGDPYNEQF
- | TRBV19 | TRBD1 | ASTPGQASEKLF
- | TRBV5-6 | - | ASSFQISNYGYT
- | TRBV11-2 | - | ASSLERAGAAF
- | TRBV5-1 | - | ASSLGLGGELF
- | TRBV19 | TRBD1 | ASSIGTAYEQY
- | TRBV6-4 | - | ASSECDYPSTDTQY
- | TRBV30 | - | AWSVSGGNTIY
- | TRBV5-5 | - | ASSLQGGRETQY
- | TRBV7-2 | - | ASRVGGAGYGYT
- | TRBV7-9 | TRBD1 | ASSYSTGADGYT
- | TRBV28 | - | ASGTVGGTLYEQY
- | TRBV14 | TRBD1 | ASSSYRDRGTEAF
- | TRBV6-1 | TRBD2 | ASISGGGYNEQF